The 21 T cell receptor beta chains listed next were all sequenced from one sample in a study of human CD8 memory T cell subsets. TCR beta was sequenced from UMI-tagged 5' RACE libraries. TCRdb reprocessed the 5' RACE reads, with one entry per CDR3 protein and no DNA. Its clone listing holds roughly 11,000 distinct CDR3 sequences. The sequencing sample was made of CD8+ T cells from PBMCs. The receptors stem from a human donor in good health.

The genes are TRBV5-1 and TRBJ2-1; TCRdb lists TRBD1, though no DNA is available to test this call. CDR1 SGHRS and CDR2 YFSETQ come from the germline V gene. The CDR3 has 12 amino acids. CDR3 sequence: CASAGGFDEQFF.

This clonotype is identified as medium-sized from frequency. The rearrangement joins TRBV29-1 to TRBJ2-1; there is no DNA to check the TCRdb D call of TRBD2. In germline, CDR1 is SQVTM, CDR2 ANQGSEA. The CDR3 spans 17 residues. This CDR3 is CSVVRALPLSDYNEQFF.

The chain joins TRBV7-9 to TRBJ2-3. The CDR3 extends over 11 amino acids. CDR1 is SEHNR, CDR2 FQNEAQ, per germline (reference sequence). The chain's CDR3 is CASSYTDTQYF.

The V gene is TRBV29-1, the J gene TRBJ2-2; TCRdb's assignment of TRBD1 cannot be checked, as there is no DNA. The germline gives CDR1 SQVTM, CDR2 ANQGSEA. The CDR3 runs to 12 residues. CDR3 amino acids: CSVMTGLRELFF.

The chain joins TRBV12-3 or TRBV12-4 to TRBJ2-7; no DNA is available, so the TRBD1 call from TCRdb remains unchecked. The CDR3 contains 12 residues. The chain's CDR3 is CASSSWGDEQYF.

The rearrangement uses TRBV7-2 and TRBJ1-1; the TCRdb call, TRBD1, lacks DNA for checking. CDR1 and CDR2 (germline): SGHTA, FQGNSA. The CDR3 has 14 residues. The CDR3: CASRSDSSNTEAFF.

This clonotype is labeled medium-sized based on frequency. The chain employs TRBV30 and TRBJ2-7; absent DNA, TCRdb's TRBD1 call cannot be checked. The CDR3 loop spans 14 amino acids. Germline V gene sequence: CDR1 GTSNPN, CDR2 SVGIG (reference sequence). CDR3 loop: CAWTPGQWPDEQYF.

The chain has TRBV19 and TRBJ2-7. Germline CDR1 and CDR2: LNHDA and SQIVND (reference sequence). The CDR3 runs 13 residues. The CDR3 sequence is CASSIGLAYEQYF.

V usage is TRBV6-5 and J usage is TRBJ2-1; checking the TCRdb D call of TRBD2 is not possible without DNA. Germline V gene sequence: CDR1 MNHEY, CDR2 SVGAGI. The CDR3 sequence is 16 residues long. The CDR3 sequence: CASSYGGEGRYNEQFF.

This clonotype ranks as medium-sized (0.01 to 0.1%) in terms of frequency. V is TRBV21-1 and J is TRBJ2-5; TCRdb names TRBD1, which stays unverified in the absence of DNA. TRBV21-1 is a recognized pseudogene. The CDR3 is 18 amino acids. The chain's CDR3 is CASSKAPNRDREEETQYF.

V and J are TRBV11-2 and TRBJ2-2. The CDR3 is 14 residues long. The germline gives CDR1 SGHAT, CDR2 FQNNGV. The CDR3 sequence: CASSSAVSTGELFF.

The chain couples TRBV28 to TRBJ2-5; TCRdb gives TRBD1 as the D gene, but with no DNA this cannot be confirmed. The germline gives CDR1 MDHEN, CDR2 SYDVKM. The CDR3 has 16 residues. The CDR3 loop reads CASSLSTGGPQETQYF.

V gene TRBV19 combines with J gene TRBJ2-3. Germline values: CDR1 LNHDA, CDR2 SQIVND (reference sequence). CDR3 length equals 16 residues. CDR3 sequence: CASTNDAFGSTDTQYF.

The CDR3 loop is CASSRGHGGEQYF. The chain has TRBV7-6 and TRBJ2-7; TCRdb picks TRBD1, but there is no DNA to check that call. Germline CDR1 reads SGHVS; CDR2 reads FNYEAQ. This CDR3 is 13 amino acids long.

This chain connects TRBV7-9 to TRBJ1-6; without DNA, the TCRdb call of TRBD1 cannot be checked. This CDR3 region has 14 residues. The germline CDR1 and CDR2 sequences are SEHNR and FQNEAQ (reference sequence). CDR3 sequence: CASSLGTTDLPLHF. Drawing the rest from reference TRBV7-9 and TRBJ1-6, the complete variable domain is DTGVSQNPRHKITKRGQNVTFRCDPISEHNRLYWYRQTLGQGPEFLTYFQNEAQLEKSRLLSDRFSAERPKGSFSTLEIQRTEQGDSAMYLCASSLGTTDLPLHFGNGTRLTVT.

V gene TRBV4-1 combines with J gene TRBJ2-1. The CDR3 runs to 13 residues. Germline-derived CDR1 and CDR2 are MGHRA and YSYEKL. The CDR3 reads CASSHPRNNEQFF.

This clonotype is classed as medium-sized by frequency. The rearrangement links TRBV7-9 to TRBJ2-7; TCRdb selects TRBD1, and the lack of DNA leaves this call unchecked. Germline V gives CDR1 SEHNR, CDR2 FQNEAQ (reference sequence). This CDR3 spans 15 amino acids. CDR3 sequence: CASSFRGGGVYEQYF.

This chain uses TRBV11-3 with TRBJ2-1; TCRdb selects TRBD2, and the lack of DNA leaves this call unchecked. The CDR3 loop spans 15 amino acids. Germline V gene data show CDR1 as SGHNT and CDR2 as YENEEA. Here the CDR3 reads CASSLTLAGVNEQFF. Using reference TRBV11-3 and TRBJ2-1 for the parts outside the CDR3, the full variable domain is EAGVVQSPRYKIIEKKQPVAFWCNPISGHNTLYWYLQNLGQGPELLIRYENEEAVDDSQLPKDRFSAERLKGVDSTLKIQPAELGDSAVYLCASSLTLAGVNEQFFGPGTRLTVL.

The J gene is TRBJ2-7, the V gene TRBV5-6; TCRdb names TRBD1, which stays unverified in the absence of DNA. The CDR3 is 14 amino acids. Looked up from germline, CDR1 is SGHDT and CDR2 is YYEEEE. The CDR3 loop reads CASSSLDRPYEQYF.

The chain has TRBV12-3 or TRBV12-4 and TRBJ2-7. This CDR3 is built from 13 residues. CDR3: CASRNVGTYEQYF.

The chain combines TRBV4-3 with TRBJ2-7. CDR1 is LGHNA, CDR2 YSLEER, per germline. CDR3 length: 15 residues. The CDR3 loop reads CASSQDLTPRYEQYF.